The 5 T cell receptor beta chains below come from one sample, sequenced in a study of T-cell memory formation after mild COVID-19. MiXCR, run by TCRdb on the 5' RACE reads, gives a single entry per CDR3 protein. The data contain approximately 150,000 distinct CDR3 sequences, under 15% of them singletons. Sequenced input: PBMCs or a T cell subset sorted from them (not recorded which). All receptors come from a man younger than 30 who had mild COVID-19 (a few samples of this study predate the infection). Cell type and time point are not known.

The chain combines TRBV18 with TRBJ2-5; D gene ambiguous. The CDR3 is made up of 14 amino acids. Germline loops: CDR1 KGHSH, CDR2 LQKENI. V shed 6 bases and J shed 1 base, with 12 bases lying between them. The CDR3 nucleotides read TGTGCCAGCTCGGTCCTAAGTTTCCAAGAGACCCAGTACTTC. This sequence encodes CASSVLSFQETQYF.

The chain links TRBV12-3 or TRBV12-4 to TRBJ2-7; 14 bases fit TRBD2. This CDR3 spans 16 amino acids. V lost 8 bases and J lost 7; bases outside the gene matches: 13. The CDR3 DNA is TGTGCCAGCGGCATCCCGGGACTAGCGGGGGCGGGGGAGCAGTACTTC. As protein: CASGIPGLAGAGEQYF.

This clonotype was seen a few times. This sequence joins TRBV9 and TRBJ2-2; 8 bases are a match to TRBD2. Germline CDR1 is SGDLS and CDR2 is YYNGEE. The V and J ends lost 4 bases and 0 bases, in that order; junction bases with no gene match: 11. This CDR3 is 18 amino acids long. The CDR3: CASSPEGRGGPNTGELFF. The DNA of the CDR3 is TGTGCCAGCAGCCCCGAGGGTCGGGGGGGACCGAACACCGGGGAGCTGTTTTTT.

The chain combines TRBV9 with TRBJ2-1, with 7 bases lining up with TRBD2. The V gene's germline CDR1 is SGDLS and CDR2 YYNGEE. The CDR3 is 15 amino acids. With 4 bases clipped from V and 3 bases from J, the junction kept 7 bases outside the gene matches. The CDR3 DNA is TGTGCCAGCAGCCTCGGGGGGATACTCTACAATGAGCAGTTCTTC. It codes for CASSLGGILYNEQFF. Using reference TRBV9 and TRBJ2-1 for the parts outside the CDR3, the full variable domain is DSGVTQTPKHLITATGQRVTLRCSPRSGDLSVYWYQQSLDQGLQFLIQYYNGEERAKGNILERFSAQQFPDLHSELNLSSLELGDSALYFCASSLGGILYNEQFFGPGTRLTVL.

The chain employs TRBV12-5 and TRBJ1-1; no reliable D call. V was pared by 0 bases and J by 5 bases, with 13 bases between. Germline V CDR1 and CDR2: LGHNT, FRNRAP. The CDR3 runs 15 residues. CDR3 DNA: TGTGCTAGTGGTTTGGTACTCGGGTCTGGTACTGAAGCTTTCTTT. Encoded protein: CASGLVLGSGTEAFF.